This T cell receptor (beta chain) emerged from a study of response to subunit inactivated influenza vaccine. Study-wide results and limits: Authors proposed each seasonal influenza vaccination draws in few new T cells.

Germline V lookup: CDR1 KGHSH, CDR2 LQKENI. V shed 5 bases, J shed 5 bases, and the junction held 6 bases outside the gene matches. The CDR3 totals 15 residues. As regards this clonotype: Its antigen is currently unknown.

TCRdb recomputed calls from the RT-PCR reads with MiXCR, one row per CDR3 protein. The sample lists some 800,000 distinct CDR3 sequences, around 20% occurring once. This specimen was PBMCs from blood, taken around 5 days after vaccination. The source is a man in his forties or fifties who received an inactivated influenza vaccine. The V gene is TRBV18, the J gene TRBJ2-7; 13 nucleotides match TRBD2. In DNA, the CDR3 is TGTGCCAGCTCAGCACTAGCGGGGGGGCCCAACGAGCAGTACTTC. It codes for CASSALAGGPNEQYF.